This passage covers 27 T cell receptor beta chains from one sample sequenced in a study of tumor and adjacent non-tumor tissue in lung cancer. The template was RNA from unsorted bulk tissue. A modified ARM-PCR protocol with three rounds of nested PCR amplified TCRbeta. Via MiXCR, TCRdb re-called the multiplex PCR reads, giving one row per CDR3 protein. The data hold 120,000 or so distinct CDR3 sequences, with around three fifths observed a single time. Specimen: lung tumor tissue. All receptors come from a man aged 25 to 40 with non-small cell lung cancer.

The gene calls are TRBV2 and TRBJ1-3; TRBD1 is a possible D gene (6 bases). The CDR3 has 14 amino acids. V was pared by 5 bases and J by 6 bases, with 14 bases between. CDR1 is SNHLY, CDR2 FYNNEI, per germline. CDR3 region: CASSLTGHENTIYF. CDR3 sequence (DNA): TGTGCCAGCAGTCTGACAGGCCATGAAAACACCATATATTTT. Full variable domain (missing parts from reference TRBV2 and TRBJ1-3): EPEVTQTPSHQVTQMGQEVILRCVPISNHLYFYWYRQILGQKVEFLVSFYNNEISEKSEIFDDQFSVERPDGSNFTLKIRSTKLEDSAMYFCASSLTGHENTIYFGEGSWLTVV.

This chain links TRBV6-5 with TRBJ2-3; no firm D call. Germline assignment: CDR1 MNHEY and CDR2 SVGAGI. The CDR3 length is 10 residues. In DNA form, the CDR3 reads TGTGTCACCACGGCAGATACGCAGTATTTT. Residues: CVTTADTQYF.

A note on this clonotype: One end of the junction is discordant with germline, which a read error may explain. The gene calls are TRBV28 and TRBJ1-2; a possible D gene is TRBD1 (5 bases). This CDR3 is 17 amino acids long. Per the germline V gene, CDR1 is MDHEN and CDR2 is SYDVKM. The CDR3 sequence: CTSSSLPGTRIGYGYTF. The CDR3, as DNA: TGTACCAGCAGTTCGCTCCCGGGGACCCGAATCGGCTATGGCTACACCTTC.

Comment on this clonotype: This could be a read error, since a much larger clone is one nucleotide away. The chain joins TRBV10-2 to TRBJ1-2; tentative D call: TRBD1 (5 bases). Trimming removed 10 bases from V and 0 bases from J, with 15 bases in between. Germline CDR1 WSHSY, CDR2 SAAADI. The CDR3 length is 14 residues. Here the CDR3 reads CATSRGIANYGYTF. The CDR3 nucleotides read TGCGCCACCTCAAGGGGTATAGCTAACTATGGCTACACCTTC.

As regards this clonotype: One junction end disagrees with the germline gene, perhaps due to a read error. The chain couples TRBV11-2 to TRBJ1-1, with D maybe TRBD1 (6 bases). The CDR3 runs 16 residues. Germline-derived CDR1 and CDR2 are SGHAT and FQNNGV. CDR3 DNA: TGTGCCAGCAGCCGGGGGGCAGGGAAAGGGAACACTGAATCTTTCTTT. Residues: CASSRGAGKGNTESFF.

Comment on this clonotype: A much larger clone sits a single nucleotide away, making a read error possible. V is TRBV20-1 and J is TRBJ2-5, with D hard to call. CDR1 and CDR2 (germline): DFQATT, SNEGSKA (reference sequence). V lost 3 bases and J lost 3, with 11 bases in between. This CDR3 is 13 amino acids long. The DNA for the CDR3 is TGCAGTGCTAGTTCAACATCGGAAGAGACCCAGTACTTC. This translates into CSASSTSEETQYF.

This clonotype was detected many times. The CDR3 is CASRTGTGNYGYTF. The DNA of the CDR3 is TGTGCCAGCAGGACCGGGACAGGGAACTATGGCTACACCTTC. The chain links TRBV6-1 to TRBJ1-2; 9 nucleotides line up with TRBD1. CDR1 is MNHNS, CDR2 SASEGT, per germline. This CDR3 has 14 amino acids. J lost 2 bases, V lost 6 bases, and 4 bases had no gene match.

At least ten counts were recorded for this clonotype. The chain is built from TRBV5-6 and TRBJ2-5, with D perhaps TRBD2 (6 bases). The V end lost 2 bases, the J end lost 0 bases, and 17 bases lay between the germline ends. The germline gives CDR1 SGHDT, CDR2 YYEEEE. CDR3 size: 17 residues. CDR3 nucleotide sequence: TGTGCCAGCAGCTTAGGACCAACACTAGCTCACCAAGAGACCCAGTACTTC. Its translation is CASSLGPTLAHQETQYF. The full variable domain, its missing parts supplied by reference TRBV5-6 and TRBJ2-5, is DAGVTQSPTHLIKTRGQQVTLRCSPKSGHDTVSWYQQALGQGPQFIFQYYEEEERQRGNFPDRFSGHQFPNYSSELNVNALLLGDSALYLCASSLGPTLAHQETQYFGPGTRLLVL.

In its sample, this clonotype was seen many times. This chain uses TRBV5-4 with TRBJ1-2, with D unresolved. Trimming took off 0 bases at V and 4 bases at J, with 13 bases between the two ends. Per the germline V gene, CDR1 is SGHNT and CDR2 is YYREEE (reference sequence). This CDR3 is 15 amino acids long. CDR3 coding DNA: TGTGCCAGCAGCTTGGCCGGCCAGGCCTCCTATGGCTACACCTTC. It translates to CASSLAGQASYGYTF. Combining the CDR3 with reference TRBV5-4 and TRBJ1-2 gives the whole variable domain ETGVTQSPTHLIKTRGQQVTLRCSSQSGHNTVSWYQQALGQGPQFIFQYYREEENGRGNFPPRFSGLQFPNYSSELNVNALELDDSALYLCASSLAGQASYGYTFGSGTRLTVV.

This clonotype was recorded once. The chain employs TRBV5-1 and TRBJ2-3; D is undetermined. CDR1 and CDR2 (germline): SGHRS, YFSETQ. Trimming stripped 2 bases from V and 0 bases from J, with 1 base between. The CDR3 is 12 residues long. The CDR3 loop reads CASSFSTDTQYF. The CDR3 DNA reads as TGCGCCAGCAGCTTCAGCACAGATACGCAGTATTTT.

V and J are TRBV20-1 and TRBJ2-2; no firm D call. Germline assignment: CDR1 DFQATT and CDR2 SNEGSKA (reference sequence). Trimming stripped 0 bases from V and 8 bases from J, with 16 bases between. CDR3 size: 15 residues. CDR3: CSARDLRASTGELFF. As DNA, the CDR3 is TGCAGTGCTAGAGATCTAAGGGCATCCACTGGGGAGCTGTTTTTT.

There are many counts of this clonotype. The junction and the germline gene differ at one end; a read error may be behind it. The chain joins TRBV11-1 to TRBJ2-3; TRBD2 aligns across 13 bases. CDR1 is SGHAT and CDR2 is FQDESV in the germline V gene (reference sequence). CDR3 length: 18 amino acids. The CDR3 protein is CASSDPGTSGDYTGTQYF. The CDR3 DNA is TGTGCCAGCAGCGATCCCGGGACTAGCGGGGATTACACAGGTACGCAGTATTTT.

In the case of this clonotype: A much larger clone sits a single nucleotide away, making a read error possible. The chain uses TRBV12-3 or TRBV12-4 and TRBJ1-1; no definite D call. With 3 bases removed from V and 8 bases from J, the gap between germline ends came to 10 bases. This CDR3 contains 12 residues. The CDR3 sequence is CASSFLATEAFF. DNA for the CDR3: TGTGCCAGCAGTTTTTTGGCAACCGAAGCTTTCTTT.

CDR3 region: CASSQSQGRANYGYTF. The CDR3 DNA sequence: TGTGCCAGCAGCCAATCTCAGGGCAGGGCGAACTATGGCTACACCTTC. The rearrangement links TRBV16 to TRBJ1-2; D is perhaps TRBD1 (5 bases). The CDR3 has 16 residues. Germline V gives CDR1 KGHSY, CDR2 FQNENV. V lost 0 bases, J lost 2 bases, and 13 bases lay in between.

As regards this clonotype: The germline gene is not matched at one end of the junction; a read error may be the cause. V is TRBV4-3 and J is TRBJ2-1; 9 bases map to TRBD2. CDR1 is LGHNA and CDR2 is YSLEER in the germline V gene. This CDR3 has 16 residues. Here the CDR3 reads CASSQDPSGEANEQFF. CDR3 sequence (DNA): TGTGCCAGCAGCCAAGATCCTAGCGGGGAGGCCAATGAGCAGTTCTTC.

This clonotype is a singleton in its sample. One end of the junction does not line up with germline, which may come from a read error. DNA for the CDR3: TGTGCCAGCAACTTAGGCGCCGGGGAGACCCAGTACTTC. As protein: CASNLGAGETQYF. The rearrangement links TRBV11-2 to TRBJ2-5; D not certain. Germline V gene data show CDR1 as SGHAT and CDR2 as FQNNGV. The CDR3 spans 13 residues.

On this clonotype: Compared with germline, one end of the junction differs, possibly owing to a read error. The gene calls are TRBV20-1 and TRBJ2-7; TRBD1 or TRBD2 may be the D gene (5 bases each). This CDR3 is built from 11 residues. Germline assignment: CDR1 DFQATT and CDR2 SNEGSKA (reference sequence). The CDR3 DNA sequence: TGCAGTGCTAGAGACGGGTGGGACGTACACTTC. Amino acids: CSARDGWDVHF.

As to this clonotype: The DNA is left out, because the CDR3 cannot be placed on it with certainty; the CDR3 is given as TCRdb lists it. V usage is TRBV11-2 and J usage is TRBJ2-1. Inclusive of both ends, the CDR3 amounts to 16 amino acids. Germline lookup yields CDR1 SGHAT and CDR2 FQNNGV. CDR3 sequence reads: CASSLYACASCNEQFF.

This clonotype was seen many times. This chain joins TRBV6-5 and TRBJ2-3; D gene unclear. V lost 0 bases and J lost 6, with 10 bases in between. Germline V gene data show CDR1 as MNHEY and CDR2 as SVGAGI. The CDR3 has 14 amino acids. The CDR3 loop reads CASSYSSRADTQYF. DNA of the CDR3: TGTGCCAGCAGTTACTCCTCTAGGGCGGATACGCAGTATTTT.

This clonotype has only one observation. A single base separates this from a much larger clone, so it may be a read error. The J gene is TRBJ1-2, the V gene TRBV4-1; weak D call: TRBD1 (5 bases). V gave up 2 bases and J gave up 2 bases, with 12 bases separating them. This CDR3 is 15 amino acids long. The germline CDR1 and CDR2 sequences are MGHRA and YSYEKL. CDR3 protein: CASSQSTGCNYGYTF. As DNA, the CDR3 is TGCGCCAGCAGCCAAAGCACAGGATGCAACTATGGCTACACCTTC.

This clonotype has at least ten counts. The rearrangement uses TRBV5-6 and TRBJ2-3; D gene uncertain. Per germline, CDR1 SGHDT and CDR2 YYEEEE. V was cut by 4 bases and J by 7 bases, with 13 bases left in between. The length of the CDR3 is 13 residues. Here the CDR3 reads CASSPISTYTQYF. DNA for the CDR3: TGTGCCAGCAGCCCTATTAGTACCTATACGCAGTATTTT.

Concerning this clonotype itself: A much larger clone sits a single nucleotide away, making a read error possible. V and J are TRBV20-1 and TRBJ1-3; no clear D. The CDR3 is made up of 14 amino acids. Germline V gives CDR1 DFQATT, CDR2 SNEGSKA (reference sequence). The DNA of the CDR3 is TGCACTGCTAGCACCTTAAGCTCTGGAAACACCATATATTTT. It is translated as CTASTLSSGNTIYF.

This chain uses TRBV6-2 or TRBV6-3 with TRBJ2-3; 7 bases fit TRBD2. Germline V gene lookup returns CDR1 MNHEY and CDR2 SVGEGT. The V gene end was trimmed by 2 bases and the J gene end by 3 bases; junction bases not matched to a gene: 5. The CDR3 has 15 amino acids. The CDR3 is CASSYLWEGTDTQYF. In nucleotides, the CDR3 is TGTGCCAGCAGTTACCTGTGGGAGGGTACAGATACGCAGTATTTT.

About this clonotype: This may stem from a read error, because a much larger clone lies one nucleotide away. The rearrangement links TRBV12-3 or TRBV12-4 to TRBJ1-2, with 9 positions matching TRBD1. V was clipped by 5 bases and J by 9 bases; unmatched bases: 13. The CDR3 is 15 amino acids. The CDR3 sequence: CASSPGQGQGSCYTF. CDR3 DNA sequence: TGTGCCAGCAGTCCCGGACAGGGGCAAGGTAGTTGCTACACCTTC.

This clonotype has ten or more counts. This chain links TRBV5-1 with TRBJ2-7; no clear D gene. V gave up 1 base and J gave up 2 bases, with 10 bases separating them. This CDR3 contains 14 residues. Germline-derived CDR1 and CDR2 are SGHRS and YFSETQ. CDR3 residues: CASSLRPEPYEQYF. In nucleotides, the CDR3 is TGCGCCAGCAGCTTGCGACCGGAGCCCTACGAGCAGTACTTC.

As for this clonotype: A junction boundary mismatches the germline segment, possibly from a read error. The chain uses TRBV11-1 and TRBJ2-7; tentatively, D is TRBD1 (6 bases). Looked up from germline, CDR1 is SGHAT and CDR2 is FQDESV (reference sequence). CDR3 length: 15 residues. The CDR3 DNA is TGTGCCAGTAGCTTCCAGACAGGAAGGGGCTACGAGCAGTACTTC. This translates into CASSFQTGRGYEQYF. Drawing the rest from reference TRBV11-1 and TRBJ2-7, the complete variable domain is EAEVAQSPRYKITEKSQAVAFWCDPISGHATLYWYRQILGQGPELLVQFQDESVVDDSQLPKDRFSAERLKGVDSTLKIQPAELGDSAMYLCASSFQTGRGYEQYFGPGTRLTVT.

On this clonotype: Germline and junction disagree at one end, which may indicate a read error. The CDR3 DNA reads as TGTGCCAGCAACGCCCGGGACGGAGGGGAGACACAGTACTTC. Amino acid sequence: CASNARDGGETQYF. This chain uses TRBV11-2 with TRBJ2-5; D is perhaps TRBD2 (6 bases). Germline CDR1 and CDR2: SGHAT and FQNNGV. There are 14 residues in the CDR3.